Listed below are T cell receptor beta chains from one sample, sequenced in a study of identical twins. MiXCR was run by TCRdb on the 5' RACE reads, yielding one entry per CDR3 protein. The sample includes roughly 700,000 distinct CDR3 sequences, 8.6% seen only once; the top ten take approximately 0.89%. The sample also formed part of further work on yellow fever vaccine responses in identical twins.

Sequencing input: PBMCs. Receptors originate from a woman in her late teens or twenties in good health. Each CDR3 is given with its conserved first and last residue. Each record gives: D gene, J gene, V gene, clone size, CDR3 DNA, CDR3 protein. The D gene is left open where the match is weak. The size entry is marked missing in some rows and otherwise reads once, few, many or a size class.

.	TRBJ2-3	TRBV11-2	.	TGTGCCAGCAGCTTAGTAACGGGAAGTAGCACAGATACGCAGTATTTT	CASSLVTGSSTDTQYF
.	TRBJ2-2	TRBV19	.	TGTGCCAGTAGAGCAGCCCTTTTGAACACCGGGGAGCTGTTTTTT	CASRAALLNTGELFF
TRBD2	TRBJ2-1	TRBV11-1	.	TGTGCCAGCAGCGCAGCGGGAGGGCCCCACAATGAGCAGTTCTTC	CASSAAGGPHNEQFF
.	TRBJ2-5	TRBV7-9	.	TGTGCCAGCAGCTCCCAAGTCGCGGCGGGGGAGACCCAGTACTTC	CASSSQVAAGETQYF
.	TRBJ1-1	TRBV20-1	.	TGCAGTGCTAGAGATCCCGGCCGGGACACTGAAGCTTTCTTT	CSARDPGRDTEAFF
.	TRBJ2-1	TRBV20-1	once	TGCAGCGCTAGAGTCCGGACAGCCGGGACGGTCTACAATGAGCAGTTCTTC	CSARVRTAGTVYNEQFF
.	TRBJ2-1	TRBV20-1	few	TGCAGTGCTAGAGATCTGTTAGGCTTAGGGGTTCACAATGAGCAGTTCTTC	CSARDLLGLGVHNEQFF
TRBD2	TRBJ2-3	TRBV6-5	many	TGTGCCAGCAGTTATTCACCTAGCGGGGGCACAGATACGCAGTATTTT	CASSYSPSGGTDTQYF
.	TRBJ1-5	TRBV10-2	.	TGCGCCAGCAGGGGCCCTAGCAATCAGCCCCAGCATTTT	CASRGPSNQPQHF
.	TRBJ1-2	TRBV7-9	many	TGTGCCAGCAGCTTAGAGGCCAAAGGGGAAACCTTC	CASSLEAKGETF
TRBD1	TRBJ2-3	TRBV12-3/TRBV12-4	few	TGTGCCAGCAGTTTTTGGGGGACAGGGCACTCCTATACGCAGTATTTT	CASSFWGTGHSYTQYF
.	TRBJ2-7	TRBV21-1	.	TGTACCAGCAGCAGGGTGGATAAGGGAGCCTACGAGCAGTACTTC	CTSSRVDKGAYEQYF
.	TRBJ2-7	TRBV20-1	few	TGCAGTGCCACCCCGGGCGGTACCTCCTACGAGCAGTACTTC	CSATPGGTSYEQYF
TRBD2	TRBJ2-1	TRBV29-1	.	TGCAGCGTTAATTTGGGACTAGCGGACAATGAGCAGTTCTTC	CSVNLGLADNEQFF
.	TRBJ2-5	TRBV20-1	few	TGCAGTGCTCCGTGGGGGGAGACCCAGTACTTC	CSAPWGETQYF
TRBD1	TRBJ2-2	TRBV20-1	.	TGCTGTGCTAGAGCCACCGGACAGGCGATCACCGGGGAGCTGTTTTTT	CCARATGQAITGELFF
TRBD2	TRBJ2-1	TRBV5-1	many	TGCGCCAGCAGCTTTGGACTAGCGGTGAATGAGCAGTTCTTC	CASSFGLAVNEQFF
TRBD2	TRBJ2-5	TRBV3-1	many	TGTGCCACCCAGTCTATCGGGAAACTAGCGGGAGATCAAGAGACCCAGTACTTC	CATQSIGKLAGDQETQYF
.	TRBJ1-4	TRBV20-1	few	TGCAGTGCTAGGCCCAATCAATCGCCCTTT	CSARPNQSPF
TRBD1	TRBJ2-3	TRBV5-8	.	TGTGCCAGCAGCTCCGGGACAGGGTCTTTGTATTTT	CASSSGTGSLYF
.	TRBJ2-5	TRBV6-1	.	TGTGCCAGCACGAGAGGGTTGGACAGCCAAGAGACCCAGTACTTC	CASTRGLDSQETQYF
.	TRBJ2-7	TRBV9	.	TGTGCCAGCAGCGTAGGTCCCTCCTTTTTTCCGGGAAGAGGCTACGAGCAGTACTTC	CASSVGPSFFPGRGYEQYF
.	TRBJ2-3	TRBV14	few	TGTGCCAGCAGCCAACGTCGAGGGGGGGCCTCAACAGATACGCAGTATTTT	CASSQRRGGASTDTQYF
.	TRBJ2-1	TRBV29-1	few	TGCAGCCTCCCCAGATTTGAGCCCCAAGAGAATGAGCAGTTCTTC	CSLPRFEPQENEQFF
.	TRBJ2-1	TRBV6-1	.	TGTGCCAGCAGGAATGAACAAGTTTCCTACAATGAGCAGTTCTTC	CASRNEQVSYNEQFF
TRBD1	TRBJ2-2	TRBV24-1	many	TGTGCCACCAGTGACCGGACAGGGTGGTTTGGCGGGGAGCTGTTTTTT	CATSDRTGWFGGELFF
.	TRBJ2-3	TRBV20-1	few	TGCAGTGCGAAACGGGTCGCAGATACGCAGTATTTT	CSAKRVADTQYF
TRBD1	TRBJ2-7	TRBV27	.	TGTGCCAGCAGGGACAGGGTGGAGTACGAGCAGTACTTC	CASRDRVEYEQYF
TRBD1	TRBJ2-7	TRBV4-3	.	TGCGCCAGCAGCCAAGCCTCCGGGACAGGGGACCACGAGCAGTACTTC	CASSQASGTGDHEQYF
.	TRBJ2-3	TRBV6-1	many	TGTGCCAGCAGCAGTACCGCAACCCATACGCAGTATTTT	CASSSTATHTQYF
.	TRBJ2-7	TRBV14	many	TGTGCCAGCAGCCAAGACTGGTTAACAAGCTCCTACGAGCAGTACTTC	CASSQDWLTSSYEQYF
TRBD2	TRBJ2-2	TRBV6-1	few	TGTGCCAGCAGTAATAGCGGGGGGCCCGCGAACACCGGGGAGCTGTTTTTT	CASSNSGGPANTGELFF
TRBD1	TRBJ2-7	TRBV12-3/TRBV12-4	.	TGTGCCAGCACCCAAAGACAGGGCTACGAGCAGTACTTC	CASTQRQGYEQYF
.	TRBJ1-2	TRBV2	.	TGTGCCAGCAGTGAAGGTTATTTTGATCTTGTTGGAGGCTATGGCTACACCTTC	CASSEGYFDLVGGYGYTF
TRBD2	TRBJ2-7	TRBV7-2	.	TGTGCCAGCAGCTTTGTCGGGGGGGGTGTATCCGAGCAGTACTTC	CASSFVGGGVSEQYF